The 13 T cell receptor beta chains reported below all come from one sample, sequenced in a study of shared clonotypes between healthy human individuals. Generated by immunoSEQ multiplex PCR, the TCRdb table keeps only in-frame clones and is missing some. The sample has roughly 2.5 million clones, just over 90% seen once; the top ten hold roughly 0.15%. Sequenced material: naive CD4+ T cells sorted from blood. Indicated subset: CD45RA+ positively selected. The receptors come from a young man in good health.

This clone was counted a single time. The chain employs TRBV6-5 and TRBJ2-1; 9 bases are a match to TRBD1. Germline-derived CDR1 and CDR2 are MNHEY and SVGAGI. Trimming cost V 6 bases and J 4 bases; bases outside gene matches: 4. CDR3 length equals 14 residues. Here the CDR3 reads CASSRDRAYNEQFF. CDR3 coding DNA: TGTGCCAGCAGCCGGGACAGGGCTTACAATGAGCAGTTCTTC.

Remarks on this clone: Other DNA sequences from this sample encode an identical CDR3 as well. CDR3 nucleotides: TGTGCCTGGGGTAACCCGTACGAGCAGTACTTC. Its protein is CAWGNPYEQYF. The chain carries TRBV30 and TRBJ2-7; D gene ambiguous. This CDR3 contains 11 residues. Germline V CDR1 and CDR2: GTSNPN, SVGIG (reference sequence). V gave up 5 bases and J gave up 4 bases, with 9 bases separating them.

This chain uses TRBV13 with TRBJ2-2, with TRBD1 identical over 7 bases. Germline lookup yields CDR1 PRHDT and CDR2 FYEKMQ (reference sequence). The ends lost 5 bases at V and 5 bases at J; junction bases unmatched: 5. The CDR3 loop spans 14 amino acids. CDR3 in DNA: TGTGCCAGCAGCAGGGACAGAATGACCGGGGAGCTGTTTTTT. Translated, it gives CASSRDRMTGELFF.

The J gene is TRBJ2-3, the V gene TRBV9; 9 bases match TRBD2. The J segment lost 5 bases and the V segment lost 1 base, leaving 8 bases of the junction unmatched. CDR1 and CDR2 from the germline V gene are SGDLS and YYNGEE. The CDR3 runs 16 residues. CDR3 sequence: CASSVSGLAPVDTQYF. The DNA of the CDR3 is TGTGCCAGCAGCGTATCCGGACTAGCGCCTGTAGATACGCAGTATTTT.

V and J are TRBV11-2 and TRBJ2-1; 11 positions match TRBD2. The V and J ends lost 1 base and 7 bases, in that order; junction bases with no gene match: 6. Germline assignment: CDR1 SGHAT and CDR2 FQNNGV. The CDR3 has 16 amino acids. As DNA, the CDR3 is TGTGCCAGCAGCTTAGTGTCGGCTAGCGGGAGGAATGAGCAGTTCTTC. Encoded protein: CASSLVSASGRNEQFF.

The chain carries TRBV19 and TRBJ2-1; D gene uncertain. This CDR3 spans 15 amino acids. Germline CDR1 and CDR2: LNHDA and SQIVND (reference sequence). V dropped 6 bases and J dropped 0 bases, with 12 bases sitting between them. DNA for the CDR3: TGTGCCAGTAGGTCCCGAGCGAGCTCCTACAATGAGCAGTTCTTC. It specifies CASRSRASSYNEQFF.

This chain connects TRBV9 to TRBJ2-1; TRBD2 agrees at 12 bases. Per germline, CDR1 SGDLS and CDR2 YYNGEE. This CDR3 spans 16 amino acids. The V segment lost 4 bases and the J segment 7 bases; nucleotides outside the gene matches: 9. The CDR3 spells CASSRSSGGARNEQFF. In nucleotides, the CDR3 is TGTGCCAGCAGCCGCTCTAGCGGGGGGGCCAGGAATGAGCAGTTCTTC.

The chain is built from TRBV19 and TRBJ1-2, with a possible D match to TRBD1 (6 bases). Trimming shortened V by 2 bases and J by 3 bases, and 13 bases separated the two germline ends. Germline V lookup: CDR1 LNHDA, CDR2 SQIVND (reference sequence). CDR3 length equals 15 residues. The CDR3 loop reads CASSITQGRYYGYTF. CDR3 coding DNA: TGTGCCAGTAGTATAACGCAGGGGCGGTACTATGGCTACACCTTC.

The chain recombines TRBV11-3 with TRBJ2-3; 7 nucleotides agree with TRBD2. The CDR3 runs to 14 residues. V dropped 5 bases and J dropped 5; count of bases not matched to a gene: 7. The germline CDR1 and CDR2 sequences are SGHNT and YENEEA. The CDR3 here is CASSPGASGDTQYF. The CDR3 nucleotides read TGTGCCAGCAGCCCCGGGGCTAGCGGAGATACGCAGTATTTT.

To note about this clone: This CDR3 is also generated by other DNA sequences in the sample. This sequence joins TRBV5-1 and TRBJ2-3, with TRBD2 matching over 7 bases. The V and J ends lost 2 bases and 2 bases, in that order; junction bases with no gene match: 5. Germline lookup yields CDR1 SGHRS and CDR2 YFSETQ. The CDR3 runs 15 residues. CDR3 loop: CASSLAGPTTDTQYF. The CDR3 DNA reads as TGCGCCAGCAGCTTAGCGGGACCGACCACAGATACGCAGTATTTT. Filled out from reference TRBV5-1 and TRBJ2-3, the complete variable domain reads KAGVTQTPRYLIKTRGQQVTLSCSPISGHRSVSWYQQTPGQGLQFLFEYFSETQRNKGNFPGRFSGRQFSNSRSEMNVSTLELGDSALYLCASSLAGPTTDTQYFGPGTRLTVL.

This CDR3 is CASSLSLDQPQHF. The CDR3 DNA sequence: TGTGCCAGCAGCTTATCCCTGGATCAGCCCCAGCATTTT. The V call is TRBV7-2, the J call TRBJ1-5; the D is unclear. Germline assignment: CDR1 SGHTA and CDR2 FQGNSA. The CDR3 spans 13 residues. The V end lost 2 bases, the J end lost 5 bases, and 7 bases lay between the germline ends.

The rearrangement links TRBV18 to TRBJ1-1; 7 positions agree with TRBD1. Trimming took 3 bases from V and 1 from J; bases not matched to a gene: 8. This CDR3 is built from 16 residues. Germline lookup yields CDR1 KGHSH and CDR2 LQKENI. CDR3 DNA: TGTGCCAGCTCACCCCGTCCCGGACAGGCGAACACTGAAGCTTTCTTT. Translating gives CASSPRPGQANTEAFF.

The chain is built from TRBV5-1 and TRBJ2-7; TRBD1 might be the D (5 bases). Germline CDR1 reads SGHRS; CDR2 reads YFSETQ. There are 14 residues in the CDR3. V lost 0 bases and J lost 5, with 12 bases in between. As DNA, the CDR3 is TGCGCCAGCAGCTTGGGGGGTCAGGGCGACGAGCAGTACTTC. This codes for CASSLGGQGDEQYF.